Below, 30 T cell receptor beta chains from the same sample are listed, as sequenced in a study of T-cell memory formation after mild COVID-19. TCRdb redid the calling of the 5' RACE reads with MiXCR, one entry per CDR3 protein. The table has 350,000 to 500,000 distinct CDR3 sequences, less than 25% seen once. Sequenced sample: PBMCs or a T cell subset sorted from them (not recorded which). Receptors originate from an adult woman who had mild COVID-19 (a few samples of this study predate the infection). Cell type and time point are not known.

This clonotype has a single count. V gene TRBV4-1 combines with J gene TRBJ1-1; TRBD1 is a possible D gene (5 bases). The CDR3 has 18 amino acids. V was trimmed by 0 bases and J by 0 bases, leaving 17 bases between them. Germline values: CDR1 MGHRA, CDR2 YSYEKL. CDR3 nucleotide sequence: TGCGCCAGCAGCCAAGATTATAGACAGCCCCGAATGAACACTGAAGCTTTCTTT. Its protein is CASSQDYRQPRMNTEAFF.

This clonotype was recorded a few times. This chain joins TRBV6-5 and TRBJ2-3; tentatively, D is TRBD2 (5 bases). CDR3 length: 16 amino acids. Trimming removed 8 bases from V and 2 bases from J, with 20 bases in between. Germline V CDR1 and CDR2: MNHEY, SVGAGI. CDR3 nucleotide sequence: TGTGCCAGCGGACCCCGTTCCAGGACTTCCACAGATACGCAGTATTTT. Amino acids: CASGPRSRTSTDTQYF.

The chain has TRBV4-1 and TRBJ2-7; maybe TRBD1 (5 bases). The CDR3 sequence is 13 residues long. V gave up 5 bases and J gave up 2 bases, with 10 bases separating them. The germline gives CDR1 MGHRA, CDR2 YSYEKL. CDR3 loop: CASSMTETYEQYF. As DNA, the CDR3 is TGCGCCAGCAGCATGACAGAGACCTACGAGCAGTACTTC.

Ten or more counts support this clonotype. This chain connects TRBV12-3 or TRBV12-4 to TRBJ2-1, with 9 bases matching TRBD1. CDR3 length: 12 amino acids. Trimming took 6 bases from V and 14 from J; bases not matched to a gene: 8. The CDR3 DNA follows: TGTGCCAGCAGAACCGGGGACAGGGAAAAGTTCTTC. Protein: CASRTGDREKFF.

This clonotype was seen a handful of times. V is TRBV12-3 or TRBV12-4 and J is TRBJ2-1; D perhaps matches TRBD1 (6 bases). With 8 bases removed from V and 6 bases from J, the gap between germline ends came to 8 bases. This CDR3 is built from 11 residues. The CDR3 sequence is CASQQGNEQFF. In nucleotides, the CDR3 is TGTGCCAGCCAACAGGGCAATGAGCAGTTCTTC.

This rearrangement joins TRBV7-4 to TRBJ2-1, with 16 bases aligning to TRBD2. This CDR3 contains 21 residues. CDR1 and CDR2 (germline): SGHVT, SQSDAQ. The V segment lost 7 bases and the J segment 0 bases; nucleotides outside the gene matches: 15. The CDR3 nucleotides are TGTGCCAGCACCTTTGAACTAGGGACTAGCGGGGGGGCTAACTCCTACAATGAGCAGTTCTTC. This sequence encodes CASTFELGTSGGANSYNEQFF.

The rearrangement links TRBV9 to TRBJ2-2; 7 positions match TRBD1. This CDR3 has 15 residues. Germline V lookup: CDR1 SGDLS, CDR2 YYNGEE. V lost 3 bases to trimming and J lost 3 bases; unmatched junction nucleotides: 5. The CDR3 nucleotides are TGTGCCAGCAGCGCCCACAGGGGTGACACCGGGGAGCTGTTTTTT. Amino acids: CASSAHRGDTGELFF.

The rearrangement joins TRBV7-3 to TRBJ2-1; TRBD1 matches at 10 bases. Trimming removed 2 bases from V and 9 bases from J; junction bases left unmatched: 7. CDR1 is SGHTA and CDR2 is FQGTGA in the germline V gene. This CDR3 region has 15 residues. CDR3 sequence: CASSLGTGASGEQFF. DNA for the CDR3: TGTGCCAGCAGCTTAGGGACAGGGGCATCAGGTGAGCAGTTCTTC.

This sequence joins TRBV7-6 and TRBJ1-5, with a tentative D call TRBD1 (6 bases). CDR1 is SGHVS and CDR2 is FNYEAQ in the germline V gene. The CDR3 has 11 amino acids. V dropped 5 bases and J dropped 11 bases, with 10 bases sitting between them. In DNA form, the CDR3 reads TGTGCCAGCAGCCAAGGGGGTGCCCAGCATTTT. Translated: CASSQGGAQHF.

This clonotype was recorded at least ten times. J is TRBJ2-7 and V is TRBV11-2; D ambiguous. V gave up 2 bases and J gave up 6 bases, with 5 bases separating them. This CDR3 has 11 residues. Germline V gene lookup returns CDR1 SGHAT and CDR2 FQNNGV. The CDR3 nucleotides read TGTGCCAGCAGCTTATGGGGCGAGCAGTACTTC. The encoded protein is CASSLWGEQYF.

The rearrangement joins TRBV4-1 to TRBJ2-7, with D possibly TRBD2 on 7 matching bases. The CDR3 runs to 19 residues. CDR1 MGHRA and CDR2 YSYEKL come from the germline V gene. V was pared by 1 base and J by 0 bases, with 22 bases between. CDR3 nucleotides: TGCGCCAGCAGCCAAGGCCCTTCTCGGGGGCCTAGCGGCTCCTACGAGCAGTACTTC. This codes for CASSQGPSRGPSGSYEQYF.

This rearrangement joins TRBV15 to TRBJ1-2, with D uncertain. The CDR3 is 17 amino acids. The V end lost 2 bases, the J end lost 6 bases, and 22 bases lay between the germline ends. Per germline, CDR1 LNHNV and CDR2 YYDKDF (reference sequence). DNA of the CDR3: TGTGCCACCAGCAGACCACTAAGCGGGCCGCGAGGGCATGGCTACACCTTC. It translates to CATSRPLSGPRGHGYTF.

This clonotype has a handful of counts. DNA for the CDR3: TGTGCCAGCAGCCTTCAGGGTATGGAGGATACGCAGTATTTT. This translates into CASSLQGMEDTQYF. The chain joins TRBV7-3 to TRBJ2-3; tentative D call: TRBD1 (5 bases). V shed 5 bases and J shed 6 bases, with 15 bases lying between them. Germline V lookup: CDR1 SGHTA, CDR2 FQGTGA. This CDR3 region has 14 residues.

The chain carries TRBV2 and TRBJ2-7; D remains ambiguous. This CDR3 is 12 amino acids long. CDR1 and CDR2 from the germline V gene are SNHLY and FYNNEI. V lost 10 bases and J 3 bases, leaving 13 bases between the germline ends. The CDR3 spells CAIPGQNYEQYF. DNA of the CDR3: TGTGCCATCCCGGGCCAGAACTACGAGCAGTACTTC.

This clonotype was picked up a small number of times. The V gene is TRBV7-2, the J gene TRBJ2-1; 11 nucleotides agree with TRBD1. This CDR3 contains 16 residues. The junction had 12 bases not matched to a gene; V was cut back by 4 bases and J by 10 bases. Germline V gene sequence: CDR1 SGHTA, CDR2 FQGNSA. The CDR3 region is CASSSYRDRGFIEQFF. DNA for the CDR3: TGTGCCAGCAGCTCTTACCGGGACAGGGGGTTCATCGAGCAGTTCTTC.

This clonotype was detected a few times. The V and J genes are TRBV15 and TRBJ2-3; D remains ambiguous. Per the germline V gene, CDR1 is LNHNV and CDR2 is YYDKDF (reference sequence). This CDR3 region has 12 residues. V dropped 0 bases and J dropped 5 bases, with 3 bases sitting between them. CDR3 region: CATSRDQDTQYF. CDR3 bases: TGTGCCACCAGCAGAGATCAAGATACGCAGTATTTT.

The chain has TRBV6-5 and TRBJ2-7; the match to TRBD2 covers 11 bases. The ends lost 4 bases at V and 0 bases at J; junction bases unmatched: 8. From germline, CDR1 is MNHEY and CDR2 SVGAGI. This CDR3 comprises 17 residues. The chain's CDR3 is CASSSRTSGSPSYEQYF. The CDR3 DNA follows: TGTGCCAGCAGTTCCCGTACTAGCGGGAGCCCCTCCTACGAGCAGTACTTC.

The genes are TRBV24-1 and TRBJ2-3; 7 bases map to TRBD1. V was pared by 8 bases and J by 2 bases, with 9 bases of the junction left unmatched. Germline V gives CDR1 KGHDR, CDR2 SFDVKD. The CDR3 length is 15 residues. CDR3 bases: TGTGCCACCAAAGAGACAGGGAAGTACACAGATACGCAGTATTTT. It translates to CATKETGKYTDTQYF.

The chain joins TRBV25-1 to TRBJ2-7, with 7 bases lining up with TRBD1. Unmatched junction bases numbered 11, after V lost 3 bases and J lost 3 bases. The CDR3 runs 16 residues. Germline CDR1 is MGHDK and CDR2 is SYGVNS. CDR3 loop: CASSDERDRGGYEQYF. CDR3 nucleotide sequence: TGTGCCAGCAGTGATGAGAGGGACAGAGGCGGCTACGAGCAGTACTTC.

CDR3 coding DNA: TGCGCCAGCAGCTTGGCCCCTAGCGGGGGCTCCTACAATGAGCAGTTCTTC. Residues: CASSLAPSGGSYNEQFF. The gene calls are TRBV5-1 and TRBJ2-1; 10 nucleotides match TRBD2. The germline gives CDR1 SGHRS, CDR2 YFSETQ. The CDR3 has 17 amino acids. Unmatched junction bases numbered 3, after V lost 0 bases and J lost 0 bases.

The genes are TRBV12-3 or TRBV12-4 and TRBJ2-5; TRBD2 aligns across 10 bases. V trimming: 3 bases; J trimming: 2 bases; junction bases outside the gene matches: 6. The CDR3 has 16 amino acids. The CDR3 here is CASSFSSSGGQETQYF. CDR3 bases: TGTGCCAGCAGTTTCAGTTCTAGCGGGGGACAAGAGACCCAGTACTTC.

This chain's CDR3 is CSARQTDLLRGYTF. The CDR3 DNA follows: TGCAGTGCTAGACAGACTGACCTTCTTAGAGGCTACACCTTC. The chain has TRBV20-1 and TRBJ1-2, with D uncertain. Trimming removed 2 bases at V and 8 bases at J, with 18 bases between. This CDR3 is built from 14 residues. CDR1 is DFQATT and CDR2 is SNEGSKA in the germline V gene (reference sequence).

This clonotype was seen more than once but under ten times. J is TRBJ2-7 and V is TRBV15, with 11 nucleotides matching TRBD2. V lost 4 bases and J lost 2; bases outside the gene matches: 4. The length of the CDR3 is 15 residues. Germline V lookup: CDR1 LNHNV, CDR2 YYDKDF (reference sequence). CDR3 amino acids: CATSTGLAVPYEQYF. DNA of the CDR3: TGTGCCACCAGCACGGGACTAGCGGTCCCCTACGAGCAGTACTTC. Variable domain in full (rest from reference TRBV15 and TRBJ2-7): DAMVIQNPRYQVTQFGKPVTLSCSQTLNHNVMYWYQQKSSQAPKLLFHYYDKDFNNEADTPDNFQSRRPNTSFCFLDIRSPGLGDTAMYLCATSTGLAVPYEQYFGPGTRLTVT.

With regard to this clonotype: A clone one base away is much larger, so this may be a read error. The V and J genes are TRBV6-5 and TRBJ1-1; D ambiguous. Germline CDR1 MNHEY, CDR2 SVGAGI. The CDR3 length is 14 residues. The CDR3 spells CASNEVRTNSEAFF. Written as DNA, the CDR3 is TGTGCCAGCAACGAAGTTAGGACGAACTCTGAAGCTTTCTTT.

This clonotype was seen more than once but under ten times. The chain links TRBV7-8 to TRBJ2-7; 9 bases line up with TRBD2. Per the germline V gene, CDR1 is SGHVS and CDR2 is FQNEAQ. The CDR3 length is 15 residues. The J segment lost 0 bases and the V segment lost 5 bases, leaving 5 bases of the junction unmatched. The CDR3 nucleotides read TGTGCCAGCAGCGCAACTAGCGGGCGCTCCTACGAGCAGTACTTC. The encoded protein is CASSATSGRSYEQYF.

This chain links TRBV11-1 with TRBJ2-1; 11 bases agree with TRBD2. Germline CDR1 reads SGHAT; CDR2 reads FQDESV (reference sequence). This CDR3 is 17 amino acids long. Unmatched junction bases numbered 12, after V lost 5 bases and J lost 6 bases. The CDR3 region is CASSTLAGDLKRNEQFF. The DNA for the CDR3 is TGTGCCAGCAGCACACTAGCGGGAGATCTGAAGCGCAATGAGCAGTTCTTC.

In this sample, this clonotype turned up a few times. The rearrangement joins TRBV7-9 to TRBJ2-3; the match to TRBD2 covers 12 bases. The CDR3 contains 17 residues. Trimming took 5 bases from V and 0 from J; bases not matched to a gene: 6. Per the germline V gene, CDR1 is SEHNR and CDR2 is FQNEAQ (reference sequence). The CDR3 loop is CASSPGTSGPSTDTQYF. The CDR3 nucleotides are TGTGCCAGCAGCCCAGGGACTAGCGGGCCTAGCACAGATACGCAGTATTTT.

V is TRBV5-1 and J is TRBJ2-7; the D gene is possibly TRBD1 (6 bases). The CDR3 totals 14 residues. Per the germline V gene, CDR1 is SGHRS and CDR2 is YFSETQ. Trimming cost V 0 bases and J 3 bases, with 10 bases left between them. CDR3 in amino acids: CASSLDREIYEQYF. In DNA form, the CDR3 reads TGCGCCAGCAGCTTGGACAGGGAAATCTACGAGCAGTACTTC.

J is TRBJ2-5 and V is TRBV24-1; the D is unclear. This CDR3 spans 12 amino acids. The V gene lost 9 bases and the J gene lost 5 bases, with 12 bases spanning the gap. Germline V gene lookup returns CDR1 KGHDR and CDR2 SFDVKD. The CDR3 DNA sequence: TGTGCCACCTTAACTCTTGACGAGACCCAGTACTTC. This encodes CATLTLDETQYF.

This clonotype was picked up a small number of times. The rearrangement uses TRBV24-1 and TRBJ1-5; D perhaps matches TRBD1 (6 bases). This CDR3 is built from 15 residues. The V end lost 3 bases, the J end lost 4 bases, and 12 bases lay between the germline ends. Germline CDR1 KGHDR, CDR2 SFDVKD. The CDR3 spells CATSDTTGNNQPQHF. CDR3 nucleotides: TGTGCCACCAGTGATACCACAGGGAATAATCAGCCCCAGCATTTT.